This T cell receptor beta chain derives from a study of T cell repertoires in cytomegalovirus infection. For the study at large: Based on public TCR beta signatures, there were indications of CMV infection and of a matching HLA type. Study-wide points: Public TCR beta family frequency separated CMV-and-HLA carriers, including in an independent cohort. Ex vivo responses were dominated by HLA-C-restricted CMV-specific TCR beta clonotypes.

This CDR3 has 14 amino acids. The junction had 3 bases not matched to a gene; V was cut back by 4 bases and J by 1 base. Germline V gene lookup returns CDR1 SEHNR and CDR2 FQNEAQ (reference sequence). Each CDR3 protein gets one entry after TCRdb re-called the reads with MiXCR. The sample has a few hundred thousand distinct CDR3 sequences; less than 30% are singletons. This clonotype was seen more than once but under ten times. No antigen is known for it. Sequenced: PBMCs. This sequence joins TRBV7-9 and TRBJ2-5, with 7 bases lining up with TRBD1. The sequence was obtained from a human donor in good health (CMV status not recorded). Some clones in this sample may be carry-over from other donors' samples. The CDR3 sequence: CASSSTGPQETQYF. The DNA of the CDR3 is TGTGCCAGCAGCTCGACAGGGCCCCAAGAGACCCAGTACTTC.